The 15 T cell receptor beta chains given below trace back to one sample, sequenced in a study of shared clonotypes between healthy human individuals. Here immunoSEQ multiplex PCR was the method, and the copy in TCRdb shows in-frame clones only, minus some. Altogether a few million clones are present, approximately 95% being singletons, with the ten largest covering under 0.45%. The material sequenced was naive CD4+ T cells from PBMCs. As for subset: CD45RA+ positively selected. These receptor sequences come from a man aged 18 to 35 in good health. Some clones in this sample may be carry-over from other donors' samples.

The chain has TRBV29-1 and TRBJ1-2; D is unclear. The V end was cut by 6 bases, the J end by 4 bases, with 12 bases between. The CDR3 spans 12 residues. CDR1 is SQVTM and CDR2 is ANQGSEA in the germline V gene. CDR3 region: CSVAGPIYGYTF. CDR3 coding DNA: TGCAGCGTGGCGGGCCCTATCTATGGCTACACCTTC.

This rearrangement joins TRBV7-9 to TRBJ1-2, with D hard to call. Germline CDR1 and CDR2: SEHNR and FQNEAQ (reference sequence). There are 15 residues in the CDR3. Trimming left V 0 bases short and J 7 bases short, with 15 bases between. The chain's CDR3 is CASSLALPASSGYTF. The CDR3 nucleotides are TGTGCCAGCAGCTTAGCTTTACCGGCGAGCAGTGGCTACACCTTC.

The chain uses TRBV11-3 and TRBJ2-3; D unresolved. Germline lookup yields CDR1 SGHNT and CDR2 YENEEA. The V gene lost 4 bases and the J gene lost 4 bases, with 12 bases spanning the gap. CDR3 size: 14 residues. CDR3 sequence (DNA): TGTGCCAGCAGCTCGGAACATAGTTCAGATACGCAGTATTTT. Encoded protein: CASSSEHSSDTQYF.

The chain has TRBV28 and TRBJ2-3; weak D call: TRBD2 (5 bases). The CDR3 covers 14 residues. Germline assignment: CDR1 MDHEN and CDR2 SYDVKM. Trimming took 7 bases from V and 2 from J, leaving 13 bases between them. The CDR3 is CASKIPGFTDTQYF. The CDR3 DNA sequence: TGTGCCAGCAAAATCCCGGGATTCACAGATACGCAGTATTTT.

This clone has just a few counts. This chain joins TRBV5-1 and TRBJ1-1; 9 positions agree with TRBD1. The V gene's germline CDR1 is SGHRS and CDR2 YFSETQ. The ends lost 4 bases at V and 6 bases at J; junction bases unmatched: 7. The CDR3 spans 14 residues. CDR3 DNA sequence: TGCGCCAGCAGCCTGGGACAGGGTCCCTCTGAAGCTTTCTTT. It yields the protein CASSLGQGPSEAFF.

This chain's CDR3 is CASNRGGRTDHYGYTF. The DNA for the CDR3 is TGTGCCAGCAATAGGGGAGGGAGGACAGACCACTATGGCTACACCTTC. This chain joins TRBV28 and TRBJ1-2, with D perhaps matching TRBD1 (6 bases). The ends were cut back, 7 bases at V and 3 bases at J, with 21 bases in the middle. The CDR3 contains 16 residues. From germline, CDR1 is MDHEN and CDR2 SYDVKM.

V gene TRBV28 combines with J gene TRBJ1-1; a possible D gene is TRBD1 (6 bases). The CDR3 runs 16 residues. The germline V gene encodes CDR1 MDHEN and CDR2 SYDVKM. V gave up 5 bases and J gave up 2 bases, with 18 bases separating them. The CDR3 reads CASSLLQGSANTEAFF. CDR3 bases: TGTGCCAGCAGTCTCCTACAGGGCTCGGCCAACACTGAAGCTTTCTTT.

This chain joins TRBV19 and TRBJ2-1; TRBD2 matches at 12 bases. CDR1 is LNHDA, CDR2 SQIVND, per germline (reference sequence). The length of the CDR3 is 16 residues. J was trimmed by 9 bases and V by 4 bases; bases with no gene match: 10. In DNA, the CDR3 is TGTGCCAGTAGTACTTGGACTAGCGGGATAAAGGGTGAGCAGTTCTTC. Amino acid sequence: CASSTWTSGIKGEQFF.

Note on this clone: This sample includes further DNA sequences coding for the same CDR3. The CDR3 region is CASSATGGNQPQHF. CDR3 nucleotide sequence: TGTGCCAGCAGCGCCACAGGTGGCAATCAGCCCCAGCATTTT. The rearrangement links TRBV9 to TRBJ1-5, with D perhaps matching TRBD1 (5 bases). Per germline, CDR1 SGDLS and CDR2 YYNGEE. Deletions cut 3 bases from V and 2 bases from J, with 9 bases between. The CDR3 extends over 14 amino acids.

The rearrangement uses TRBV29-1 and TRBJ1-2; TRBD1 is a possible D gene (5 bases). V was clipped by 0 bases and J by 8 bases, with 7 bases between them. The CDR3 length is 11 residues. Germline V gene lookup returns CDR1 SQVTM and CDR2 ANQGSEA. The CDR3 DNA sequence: TGCAGCGTTGAAGAGGGGCCCGGCTACACCTTC. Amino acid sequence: CSVEEGPGYTF. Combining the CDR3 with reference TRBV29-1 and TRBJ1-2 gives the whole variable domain SAVISQKPSRDICQRGTSLTIQCQVDSQVTMMFWYRQQPGQSLTLIATANQGSEATYESGFVIDKFPISRPNLTFSTLTVSNMSPEDSSIYLCSVEEGPGYTFGSGTRLTVV.

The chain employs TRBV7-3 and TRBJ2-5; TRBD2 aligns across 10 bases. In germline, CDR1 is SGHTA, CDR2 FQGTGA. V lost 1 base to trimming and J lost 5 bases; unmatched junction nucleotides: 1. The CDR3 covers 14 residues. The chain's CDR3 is CASSLNSGGETQYF. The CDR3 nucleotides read TGTGCCAGCAGCTTAAATAGCGGGGGGGAGACCCAGTACTTC.

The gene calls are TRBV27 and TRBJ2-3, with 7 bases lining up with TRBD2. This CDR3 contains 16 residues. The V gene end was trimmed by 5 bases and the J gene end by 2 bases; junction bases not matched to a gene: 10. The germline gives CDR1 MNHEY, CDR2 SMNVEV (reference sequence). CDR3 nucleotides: TGTGCCAGCAGTCGGAGCGGGACGAAAACCACAGATACGCAGTATTTT. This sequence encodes CASSRSGTKTTDTQYF.

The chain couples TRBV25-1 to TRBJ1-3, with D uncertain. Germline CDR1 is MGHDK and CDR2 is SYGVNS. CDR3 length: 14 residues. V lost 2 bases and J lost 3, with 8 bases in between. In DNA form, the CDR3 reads TGTGCCAGCAGTGAACCGACATATGGAAACACCATATATTTT. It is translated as CASSEPTYGNTIYF.

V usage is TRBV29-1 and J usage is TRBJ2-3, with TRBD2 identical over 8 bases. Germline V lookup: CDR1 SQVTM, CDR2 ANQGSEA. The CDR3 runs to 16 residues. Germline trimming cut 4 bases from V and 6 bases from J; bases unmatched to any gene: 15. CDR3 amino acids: CSVVRGLAQRGDTQYF. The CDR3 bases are TGCAGCGTTGTCCGAGGACTAGCCCAAAGAGGTGATACGCAGTATTTT.

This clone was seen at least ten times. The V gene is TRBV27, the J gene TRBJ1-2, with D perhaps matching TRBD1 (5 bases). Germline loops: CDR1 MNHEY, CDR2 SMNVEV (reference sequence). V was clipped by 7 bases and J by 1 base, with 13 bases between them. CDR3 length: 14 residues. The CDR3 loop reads CASKPGTVNYGYTF. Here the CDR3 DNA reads TGTGCCAGCAAACCCGGGACGGTTAACTATGGCTACACCTTC.